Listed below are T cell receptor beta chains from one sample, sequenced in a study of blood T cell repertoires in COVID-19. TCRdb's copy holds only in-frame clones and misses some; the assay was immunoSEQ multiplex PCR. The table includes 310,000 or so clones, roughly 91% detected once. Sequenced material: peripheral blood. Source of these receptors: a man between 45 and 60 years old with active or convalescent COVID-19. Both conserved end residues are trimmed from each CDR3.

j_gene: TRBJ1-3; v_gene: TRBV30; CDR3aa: AWNRRTGNTIY
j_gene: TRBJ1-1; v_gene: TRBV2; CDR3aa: ASRTQGTTEAF
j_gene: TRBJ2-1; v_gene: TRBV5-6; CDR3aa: ASSLQGQGQVRQF
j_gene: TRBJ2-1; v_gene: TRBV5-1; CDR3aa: ASTSSGSGIYNEQF
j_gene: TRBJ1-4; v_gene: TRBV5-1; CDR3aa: ASPTSFATNEKLF
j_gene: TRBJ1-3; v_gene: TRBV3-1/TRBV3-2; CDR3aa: ASSRTDRSSGNTIY
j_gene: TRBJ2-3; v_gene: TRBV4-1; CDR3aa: ASSRRLAGGSTDTQY
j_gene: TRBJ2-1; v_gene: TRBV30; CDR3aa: AWTESGEQF
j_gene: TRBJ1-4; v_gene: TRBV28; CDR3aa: ASRRQANEKLF
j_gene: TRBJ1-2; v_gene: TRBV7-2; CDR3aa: ASSSGQQGAFGYT
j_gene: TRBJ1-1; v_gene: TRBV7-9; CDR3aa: ASSPMGVEAF
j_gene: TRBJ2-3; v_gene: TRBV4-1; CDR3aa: ASSSYRGADTQY
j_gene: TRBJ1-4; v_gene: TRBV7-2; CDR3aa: ASSFEQGGKLF
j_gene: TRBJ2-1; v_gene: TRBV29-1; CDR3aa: SVEQASRDEQF
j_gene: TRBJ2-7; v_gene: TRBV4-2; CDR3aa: ASSRDNLYEQY
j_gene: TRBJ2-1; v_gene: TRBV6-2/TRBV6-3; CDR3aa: ASSPDGNNEQF
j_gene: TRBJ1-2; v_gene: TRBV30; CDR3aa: AWSEGRGYT
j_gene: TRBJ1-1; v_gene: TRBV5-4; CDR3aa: ASSPRSMNTEAF
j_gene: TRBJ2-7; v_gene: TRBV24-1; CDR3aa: ATSDSGQGDLVQY
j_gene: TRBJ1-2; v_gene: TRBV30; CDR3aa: AWSVGGTESIWGYT
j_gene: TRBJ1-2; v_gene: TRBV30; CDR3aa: AWSTPTRGARHGYT
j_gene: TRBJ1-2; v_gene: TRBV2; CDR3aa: ASSDPDRGHGYT
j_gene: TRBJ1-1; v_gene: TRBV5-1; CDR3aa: ASSLDLGTNTEAF
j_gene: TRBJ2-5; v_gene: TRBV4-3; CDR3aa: ASSQPEGRGHQETQY
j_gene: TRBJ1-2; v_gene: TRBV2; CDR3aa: AIRAGNPNYGYT
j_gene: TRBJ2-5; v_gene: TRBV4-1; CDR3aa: ASRPRGGAVETQY
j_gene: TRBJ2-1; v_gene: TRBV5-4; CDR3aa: ASSSAGRSQF
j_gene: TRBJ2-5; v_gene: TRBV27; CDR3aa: ASSLRGVQETQY
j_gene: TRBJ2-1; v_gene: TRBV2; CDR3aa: ATSPAGGTYYNEQF
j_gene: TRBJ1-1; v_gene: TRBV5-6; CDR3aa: ASSFYGLSTEAF
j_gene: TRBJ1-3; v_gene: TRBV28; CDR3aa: ASSSGQGRRTIY
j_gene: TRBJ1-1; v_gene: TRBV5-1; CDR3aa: ASSLASGGGLGTEAF
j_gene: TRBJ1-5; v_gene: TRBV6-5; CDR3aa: ASSYDRGEPQH
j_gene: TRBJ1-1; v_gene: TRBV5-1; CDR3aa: ASSLPRGTEAF
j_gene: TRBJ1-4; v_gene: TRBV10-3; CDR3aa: AISEKPGGLTEKLF
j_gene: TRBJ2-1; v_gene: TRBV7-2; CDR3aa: ASSLGQRGFYNEQF
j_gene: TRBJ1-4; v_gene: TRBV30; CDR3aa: AWSQGRPQAELF
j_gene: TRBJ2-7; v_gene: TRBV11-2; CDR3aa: ASSFPLGGSYEQY
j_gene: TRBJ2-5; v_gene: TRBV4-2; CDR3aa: ASSQGSRAETQY
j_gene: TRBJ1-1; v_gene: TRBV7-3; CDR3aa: ASSLTPGQGEAF
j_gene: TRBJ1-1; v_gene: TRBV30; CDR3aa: AWSVVHRANTEAF
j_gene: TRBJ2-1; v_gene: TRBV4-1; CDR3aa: ASSQKVDSTAEQF
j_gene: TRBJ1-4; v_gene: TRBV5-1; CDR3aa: ASSLDRSYEKLF
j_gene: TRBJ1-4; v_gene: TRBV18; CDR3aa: ASSPGAQWDEKLF
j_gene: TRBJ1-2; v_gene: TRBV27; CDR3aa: ASSLSPTSNYGYT
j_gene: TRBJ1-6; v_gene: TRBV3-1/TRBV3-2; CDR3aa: ASSGSPGTGHSPLH
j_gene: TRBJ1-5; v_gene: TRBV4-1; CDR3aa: ASSPTGGNQPQH
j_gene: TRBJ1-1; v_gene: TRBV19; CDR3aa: ASSTGQSVSTEAF
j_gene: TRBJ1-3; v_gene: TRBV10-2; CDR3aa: ASMEQGLSGNTIY
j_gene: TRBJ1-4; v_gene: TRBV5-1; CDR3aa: ASSSETGVGEKLF
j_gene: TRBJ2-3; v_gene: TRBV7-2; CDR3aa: ASSLGGLAGGADTQY
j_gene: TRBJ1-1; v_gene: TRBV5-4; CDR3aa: ASSSGVMNTEAF